These 8 T cell receptor beta chains originate from one sample sequenced in a study of cytomegalovirus exposure and HLA in healthy donors. Both 60 Vbeta primers and 13 Jbeta primers went into the PCR. The protocol was immunoSEQ multiplex PCR, while the TCRdb copy is restricted to in-frame clones and leaves out a portion. This sample has 100,000 to 150,000 clones; about three quarters occur once, and the top ten carry 1.5% to 2.5%. The specimen sequenced was PBMCs. The origin of the receptors is a man aged 50 to 60 in good health and CMV-seronegative.

The genes are TRBV4-1 and TRBJ1-6, with 7 bases matching TRBD1. The V gene's germline CDR1 is MGHRA and CDR2 YSYEKL. The V gene end was trimmed by 3 bases and the J gene end by 0 bases; junction bases not matched to a gene: 5. The CDR3 has 17 amino acids. CDR3: CASSQKGQSSYNSPLHF. CDR3 DNA sequence: TGCGCCAGCAGCCAGAAGGGACAGAGCTCCTATAATTCACCCCTCCACTTT.

This clone came up once. CDR3 DNA: TGTGCCAGGTCCCCCTACCCAGGCTGCACAGATACGCAGTATTTT. Amino acid sequence: CARSPYPGCTDTQYF. V gene TRBV6-4 combines with J gene TRBJ2-3; D is unresolved. This CDR3 contains 15 residues. The germline V gene encodes CDR1 MRHNA and CDR2 SNTAGT. Trimming stripped 9 bases from V and 1 base from J, with 17 bases between.

V gene TRBV7-2 combines with J gene TRBJ2-7; 8 bases map to TRBD1. This CDR3 has 13 amino acids. Trimming cost V 5 bases and J 3 bases; bases outside gene matches: 3. In germline, CDR1 is SGHTA, CDR2 FQGNSA. CDR3 protein: CASSLTGGYEQYF. CDR3 DNA sequence: TGTGCCAGCAGCCTAACAGGGGGCTACGAGCAGTACTTC.

The chain carries TRBV11-1 and TRBJ1-5; D remains ambiguous. From germline, CDR1 is SGHAT and CDR2 FQDESV (reference sequence). Trimming took off 0 bases at V and 7 bases at J, with 7 bases between the two ends. The CDR3 is 13 residues long. This CDR3 reads CASSLALGQPQHF. The CDR3 region has the DNA TGTGCCAGCAGCTTAGCCCTGGGCCAGCCCCAGCATTTT.

The chain has TRBV11-2 and TRBJ1-3; D is uncertain. This CDR3 spans 16 amino acids. In germline, CDR1 is SGHAT, CDR2 FQNNGV. The germline V and J ends were trimmed by 1 base and 4 bases, with 14 bases remaining between them. The CDR3 protein is CASSLAVRLSGNTIYF. The CDR3 nucleotides are TGTGCCAGCAGCTTAGCGGTGAGGCTCAGCGGAAACACCATATATTTT.

The V and J genes are TRBV12-5 and TRBJ2-1, with 15 bases identical to TRBD2. Germline values: CDR1 LGHNT, CDR2 FRNRAP. CDR3 length: 15 residues. V gave up 6 bases and J gave up 8 bases; unmatched junction bases: 5. In DNA form, the CDR3 reads TGTGCTAGTGGCCGGACTAGCGGGGGGGCCGATGAGCAGTTCTTC. Residues: CASGRTSGGADEQFF. Complete variable domain (other parts from reference TRBV12-5 and TRBJ2-1): DARVTQTPRHKVTEMGQEVTMRCQPILGHNTVFWYRQTMMQGLELLAYFRNRAPLDDSGMPKDRFSAEMPDATLATLKIQPSEPRDSAVYFCASGRTSGGADEQFFGPGTRLTVL.

CDR3 loop: CASAVAVANTGELFF. DNA for the CDR3: TGTGCCAGCGCGGTGGCAGTCGCGAACACCGGGGAGCTGTTTTTT. The chain has TRBV6-1 and TRBJ2-2; D is ambiguous. Germline CDR1 and CDR2: MNHNS and SASEGT. V shed 8 bases and J shed 0 bases, with 13 bases lying between them. The CDR3 is 15 residues long.

V and J are TRBV5-4 and TRBJ2-1; D is unresolved. Deletions cut 4 bases from V and 0 bases from J, with 11 bases between. The CDR3 spans 15 residues. The germline gives CDR1 SGHNT, CDR2 YYREEE (reference sequence). CDR3 residues: CASSLGPGSYNEQFF. The CDR3 region has the DNA TGTGCCAGCAGCCTCGGTCCGGGCTCCTACAATGAGCAGTTCTTC.